The 5 T cell receptor beta chains reported below all come from one sample, sequenced in a study of PD-L1 blockade in urothelial cancer (dated 2017 in TCRdb). The time point label, read with the paper, signifies: pretreatment peripheral blood. Receptor libraries were prepared by the immunoSEQ multiplex PCR assay. Drawn from immuneACCESS, this table holds only the in-frame rearrangements with V and J called that TCRdb kept. Clones are partly lost; checked studies trace under half to an unresolved V gene and leave the rest unexplained. Here the sample has some 50,000 clones; around 85% occur a single time. Roughly 14% of the sample lies in the top ten. The sequencing used PBMCs, collected around atezolizumab (anti-PD-L1) treatment. The receptors derive from a woman aged 60-75 years with urothelial cancer.

This clone came up many times. J is TRBJ2-3 and V is TRBV5-4; D uncertain. The CDR3 runs 14 residues. Germline loops: CDR1 SGHNT, CDR2 YYREEE (reference sequence). V lost 2 bases and J 1 base, leaving 8 bases between the germline ends. The CDR3 reads CASSLSGGTDTQYF. In nucleotides, the CDR3 is TGTGCCAGCAGCTTATCTGGAGGCACAGATACGCAGTATTTT.

This rearrangement joins TRBV29-1 to TRBJ2-7; 10 bases map to TRBD1. V was pared by 6 bases and J by 0 bases, with 2 bases of the junction left unmatched. Looked up from germline, CDR1 is SQVTM and CDR2 is ANQGSEA. This CDR3 is 13 amino acids long. The CDR3 region is CSVGDRGSYEQYF. In nucleotides, the CDR3 is TGCAGCGTAGGGGACAGGGGCTCCTACGAGCAGTACTTC.

This rearrangement joins TRBV19 to TRBJ1-1, with no clear D. Germline V gene lookup returns CDR1 LNHDA and CDR2 SQIVND (reference sequence). Trimming cost V 1 base and J 3 bases, with 12 bases left between them. The CDR3 length is 15 residues. The CDR3 region is CASSIGWLRDTEAFF. The CDR3 DNA reads as TGTGCCAGTAGTATAGGCTGGTTGCGGGACACTGAAGCTTTCTTT. Together with reference TRBV19 and TRBJ1-1, the CDR3 gives the full variable domain: DGGITQSPKYLFRKEGQNVTLSCEQNLNHDAMYWYRQDPGQGLRLIYYSQIVNDFQKGDIAEGYSVSREKKESFPLTVTSAQKNPTAFYLCASSIGWLRDTEAFFGQGTRLTVV.

The V and J genes are TRBV12-5 and TRBJ2-2, with 8 bases identical to TRBD1. CDR3 length: 16 amino acids. Germline V gene sequence: CDR1 LGHNT, CDR2 FRNRAP. V was pared by 3 bases and J by 1 base, with 4 bases of the junction left unmatched. The CDR3 reads CASGFGQGGNTGELFF. The CDR3 DNA follows: TGTGCTAGTGGTTTTGGACAGGGAGGGAACACCGGGGAGCTGTTTTTT.

The CDR3, as DNA: TGTGCCAGCAGCCCGCGGTATGGGTTGGGCACAGATACGCAGTATTTT. Its protein product is CASSPRYGLGTDTQYF. The chain couples TRBV5-5 to TRBJ2-3; D call uncertain. Germline-derived CDR1 and CDR2 are SGHKS and YYEKEE (reference sequence). The CDR3 consists of 16 residues. Trimming shortened V by 4 bases and J by 1 base, and 16 bases separated the two germline ends.